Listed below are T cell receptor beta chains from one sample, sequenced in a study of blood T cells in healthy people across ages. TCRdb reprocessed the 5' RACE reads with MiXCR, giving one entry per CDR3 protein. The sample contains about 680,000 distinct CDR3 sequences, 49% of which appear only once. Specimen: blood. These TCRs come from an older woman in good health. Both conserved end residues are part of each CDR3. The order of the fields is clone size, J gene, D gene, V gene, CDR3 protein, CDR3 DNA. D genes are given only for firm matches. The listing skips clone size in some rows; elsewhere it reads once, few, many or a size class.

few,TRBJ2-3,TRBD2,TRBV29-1,CSVGLAGRDTQYF,TGCAGCGTGGGACTAGCGGGAAGGGATACGCAGTATTTT
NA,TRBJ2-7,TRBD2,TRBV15,CATSSSGSVYEQYF,TGTGCCACCAGTTCTAGCGGGAGTGTCTACGAGCAGTACTTC
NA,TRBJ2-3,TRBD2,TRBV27,CASSRTSEPTDTQYF,TGTGCCAGCAGTCGCACTAGCGAACCCACAGATACGCAGTATTTT
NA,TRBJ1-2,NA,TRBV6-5,CASSEYGGSIYGYTF,TGTGCCAGCAGTGAATACGGTGGCAGCATCTATGGCTACACCTTC
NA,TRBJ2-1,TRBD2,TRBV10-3,CAINPSGIYNEQFF,TGTGCCATCAATCCTAGCGGGATTTACAATGAGCAGTTCTTC
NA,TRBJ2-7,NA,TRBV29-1,CSAVTGYEQYF,TGCAGCGCCGTCACAGGCTACGAGCAGTACTTC
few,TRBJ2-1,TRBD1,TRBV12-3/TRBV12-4,CASSLGTGNSDEQFF,TGTGCCAGCAGTTTAGGGACAGGGAATAGTGATGAGCAGTTCTTC
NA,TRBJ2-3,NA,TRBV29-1,CSVEDHTVTQYF,TGCAGTGTTGAAGACCACACAGTTACGCAGTATTTT
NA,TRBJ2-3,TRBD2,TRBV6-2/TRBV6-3,CASSSGAGVTDTQYF,TGTGCCAGCAGTTCCGGAGCGGGAGTAACAGATACGCAGTATTTT
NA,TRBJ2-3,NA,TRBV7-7,CASSPDPGTDTQYF,TGTGCTAGCAGCCCTGACCCAGGGACAGATACGCAGTATTTT
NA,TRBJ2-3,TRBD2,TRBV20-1,CSAITGLAVDTQYF,TGCAGTGCTATCACGGGACTAGCGGTGGATACGCAGTATTTT
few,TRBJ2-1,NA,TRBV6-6,CASSSRGEYNEQFF,TGTGCCAGCAGTTCTCGCGGGGAGTACAATGAGCAGTTCTTC
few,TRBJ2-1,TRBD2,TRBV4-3,CASSQDWTSGRASFF,TGCGCCAGCAGCCAAGATTGGACTAGCGGGAGGGCCTCGTTCTTC
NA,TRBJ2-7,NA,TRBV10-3,CAISGAPYEQYF,TGTGCCATCAGTGGGGCCCCCTACGAGCAGTACTTC
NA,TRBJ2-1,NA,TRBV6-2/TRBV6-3,CASGRTGSYNEQFF,TGTGCCAGCGGGCGGACGGGCTCCTACAATGAGCAGTTCTTC
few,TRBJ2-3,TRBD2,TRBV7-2,CASSPRTSGSGTDTQYF,TGTGCCAGCAGCCCGAGGACTAGCGGGAGTGGGACAGATACGCAGTATTTT
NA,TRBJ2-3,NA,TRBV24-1,CATSDVGAVADTQYF,TGTGCCACCAGTGATGTTGGGGCAGTGGCAGATACGCAGTATTTT
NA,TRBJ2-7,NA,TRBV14,CASSHLGRAYEQYF,TGTGCCAGCAGCCATTTAGGCAGGGCCTACGAGCAGTACTTC
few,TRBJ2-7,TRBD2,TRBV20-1,CSARDEGGSSYEQYF,TGCAGTGCTAGAGACGAGGGCGGGAGCTCCTACGAGCAGTACTTC
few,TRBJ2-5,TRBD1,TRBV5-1,CASSLSTGALETQYF,TGCGCCAGCAGCTTGTCGACAGGGGCGTTGGAGACCCAGTACTTC
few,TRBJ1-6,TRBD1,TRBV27,CASSLFGTGINSPLHF,TGTGCCAGCAGTTTATTTGGGACAGGGATCAATTCACCCCTCCACTTT
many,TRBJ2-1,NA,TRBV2,CASSELVGLSRYNEQFF,TGTGCCAGCAGTGAACTGGTGGGCCTCTCCCGTTACAATGAGCAGTTCTTC
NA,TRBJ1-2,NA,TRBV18,CASSPSKGEIYGYTF,TGTGCCAGCTCACCAAGTAAGGGGGAGATCTATGGCTACACCTTC
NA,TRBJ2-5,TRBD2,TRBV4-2,CASSQTSGGNNERYF,TGTGCCAGCAGCCAGACTAGCGGGGGAAACAATGAGCGGTACTTC
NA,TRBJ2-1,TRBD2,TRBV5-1,CASSSTSGSNEQFF,TGCGCCAGCAGCAGTACTAGCGGGAGCAATGAGCAGTTCTTC
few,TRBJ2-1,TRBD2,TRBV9,CASSPRPSGRARNEQFF,TGTGCCAGCAGCCCTCGTCCTAGCGGGAGGGCCCGCAATGAGCAGTTCTTC
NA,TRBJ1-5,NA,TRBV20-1,CSARPTENQPQHF,TGCAGTGCTAGGCCAACCGAAAATCAGCCCCAGCATTTT
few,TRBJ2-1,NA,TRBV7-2,CASSDRTVNEQFF,TGTGCCAGCAGCGACCGGACAGTCAATGAGCAGTTCTTC
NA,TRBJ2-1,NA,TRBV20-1,CSAPHPSSYNEQFF,TGCAGTGCTCCCCATCCTAGCTCCTACAATGAGCAGTTCTTC
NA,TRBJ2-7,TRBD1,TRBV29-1,CSVALGQGAYEQYF,TGCAGCGTTGCCCTGGGACAGGGGGCTTACGAGCAGTACTTC
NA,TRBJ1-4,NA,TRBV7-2,CASSLALGGDLFF,TGTGCCAGCAGCTTAGCGCTTGGGGGAGATCTGTTTTTT
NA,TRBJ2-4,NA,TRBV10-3,CAMLSPGENIQYF,TGTGCCATGCTTAGTCCAGGGGAAAACATTCAGTACTTC
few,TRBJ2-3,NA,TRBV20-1,CSAREQGSTDTQYF,TGCAGTGCTAGAGAACAGGGAAGCACAGATACGCAGTATTTT
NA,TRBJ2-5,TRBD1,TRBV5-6,CASSTMTGGAGTQYF,TGTGCCAGCAGCACAATGACAGGGGGCGCGGGGACCCAGTACTTC
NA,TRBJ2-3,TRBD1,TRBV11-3,CASSPGGGRADTQYF,TGTGCCAGCAGCCCAGGGGGCGGGCGGGCAGATACGCAGTATTTT
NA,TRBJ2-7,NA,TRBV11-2,CASSLDRAVNYNEQYF,TGTGCCAGCAGCTTAGACAGAGCGGTAAATTACAATGAGCAGTACTTC
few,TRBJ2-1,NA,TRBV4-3,CASSQDHQGNEQFF,TGCGCCAGCAGCCAAGATCATCAGGGAAATGAGCAGTTCTTC
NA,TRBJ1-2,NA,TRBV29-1,CSVERYNYGYTF,TGCAGCGTTGAAAGGTACAACTATGGCTACACCTTC